Below, 5 T cell receptor beta chains from the same sample are listed, as sequenced in a study of T-cell reconstitution after alpha-beta-depleted transplantation in children. As it was prepared, the TCRbeta library received unique molecular identifiers. TCRdb reprocessed the PCR reads with MiXCR, giving one entry per CDR3 protein. Here the sample spans some 840,000 distinct CDR3 sequences, 15% to 20% being singletons. The sequenced sample was PBMCs, mostly from graft donor cells, obtained 360 days after TCRalphabeta/CD19-depleted stem cell transplant. The receptors here all came from a male patient younger than 18 who had a stem cell transplant for acute lymphoblastic leukemia, so the T cells may come from the graft donor.

The genes are TRBV4-1 and TRBJ2-5; the match to TRBD2 covers 11 bases. CDR3 length equals 16 residues. After removal of 6 bases from V and 0 bases from J, the junction contained 6 bases not matched to a gene. The germline gives CDR1 MGHRA, CDR2 YSYEKL. CDR3 amino acids: CASRSPGLADQETQYF. CDR3 nucleotides: TGCGCCAGCAGATCCCCGGGACTAGCGGACCAAGAGACCCAGTACTTC.

This clonotype has only a few counts. This chain joins TRBV27 and TRBJ2-7; D uncertain. The CDR3 extends over 16 amino acids. CDR1 is MNHEY, CDR2 SMNVEV, per germline (reference sequence). V lost 7 bases and J lost 2, with 21 bases in between. DNA for the CDR3: TGTGCCAGCACCCGATGGGCTGGGCAAGCCCCCTACGAGCAGTACTTC. Translating it yields CASTRWAGQAPYEQYF.

This chain connects TRBV28 to TRBJ2-7; D remains ambiguous. Germline lookup yields CDR1 MDHEN and CDR2 SYDVKM. The CDR3 spans 13 residues. Trimming cost V 7 bases and J 2 bases, with 12 bases left between them. The CDR3 spells CASNLGTPYEQYF. The CDR3 bases are TGTGCCAGCAACCTGGGAACCCCCTACGAGCAGTACTTC. Drawing the rest from reference TRBV28 and TRBJ2-7, the complete variable domain is DVKVTQSSRYLVKRTGEKVFLECVQDMDHENMFWYRQDPGLGLRLIYFSYDVKMKEKGDIPEGYSVSREKKERFSLILESASTNQTSMYLCASNLGTPYEQYFGPGTRLTVT.

This clonotype showed up just a few times. The V gene is TRBV24-1, the J gene TRBJ2-2; TRBD1 agrees at 11 bases. There are 13 residues in the CDR3. With 10 bases clipped from V and 6 bases from J, the junction kept 3 bases outside the gene matches. Germline V lookup: CDR1 KGHDR, CDR2 SFDVKD. The CDR3 loop reads CATWDRGAGELFF. The CDR3 DNA reads as TGTGCCACATGGGACAGGGGGGCCGGGGAGCTGTTTTTT.

This clonotype was seen only a few times. The chain employs TRBV9 and TRBJ2-1; either TRBD1 or TRBD2 may supply D (5 bases each). The germline V gene encodes CDR1 SGDLS and CDR2 YYNGEE. The CDR3 runs to 13 residues. The V end lost 2 bases, the J end lost 9 bases, and 12 bases lay between the germline ends. The CDR3: CASSVAPGREQFF. Written as DNA, the CDR3 is TGTGCCAGCAGCGTCGCCCCGGGACGTGAGCAGTTCTTC.